Listed below are T cell receptor beta chains from one sample, sequenced in a study of cytomegalovirus exposure and HLA in healthy donors. This table comes from immunoSEQ multiplex PCR, and its TCRdb copy is limited to in-frame clones, with some not included. The sample has roughly 72,000 clones; 74% are singletons. Sequencing input: PBMCs. Every receptor here comes from a human donor in good health. CDR3s include the opening cysteine and the closing phenylalanine or tryptophan. Fields, in order: V gene, D gene, clone size, J gene, CDR3 DNA, CDR3 protein. The D gene is left open where the match is weak. Where a row states a size, it is once, few, many or the class of an expanded clone; other rows omit it.

TRBV5-4	TRBD1	-	TRBJ1-1	TGTGCCAGCAGCTTGGAACTACAGGGGCCCTTGAACACTGAAGCTTTCTTT	CASSLELQGPLNTEAFF
TRBV30	TRBD2	-	TRBJ2-1	TGTGCCTGCCATGCTAGCGGGAGCTCCTACAATGAGCAGTTCTTC	CACHASGSSYNEQFF
TRBV27	-	once	TRBJ1-1	TGTGCCAGCAGCCGTCGCCCGGGGAACACTGAAGCTTTCTTT	CASSRRPGNTEAFF
TRBV12-5	TRBD1	-	TRBJ1-1	TGTGCTAGTGGTGATGACAGGGAGAACACTGAAGCTTTCTTT	CASGDDRENTEAFF
TRBV7-9	-	-	TRBJ1-1	TGTGCCAGCAGCTCAGAGGCCGCGAACACTGAAGCTTTCTTT	CASSSEAANTEAFF
TRBV6-6	-	-	TRBJ1-2	TGTGCCAGCAGTTACCAAAATTGGGGGGGGAGCTATGGCTACACCTTC	CASSYQNWGGSYGYTF
TRBV7-8	TRBD1	-	TRBJ1-1	TGTGCCAGCAGCTTAGGGAGACAGGGACGCGTGAACACTGAAGCTTTCTTT	CASSLGRQGRVNTEAFF
TRBV19	-	-	TRBJ2-7	TGTGCCAGTATTCAACTAGCCCCAGGTACCTACGAGCAGTACTTC	CASIQLAPGTYEQYF
TRBV21-1	-	few	TRBJ2-7	TGTGCCAGCACCCTCCGGGACTCCGCCTACGAGCAGTACTTC	CASTLRDSAYEQYF
TRBV5-4	-	-	TRBJ2-5	TGTGCCACCCAAGGGGCAGCGCAAGAGACCCAGTACTTC	CATQGAAQETQYF
TRBV15	-	-	TRBJ1-6	TGTGCCACCAGCAGAGATAAGGCAGGGATCGGTTCCTATAATTCACCCCTCCACTTT	CATSRDKAGIGSYNSPLHF
TRBV6-5	TRBD2	-	TRBJ2-7	TGTGCCAGCAGTTTCCAAGGACTAGCGGGCACATACGAGCAGTACTTC	CASSFQGLAGTYEQYF
TRBV5-1	-	-	TRBJ2-2	TGCGCCAGCAGCTTGGGTACGAACACCGGGGAGCTGTTTTTT	CASSLGTNTGELFF
TRBV10-2	TRBD1	-	TRBJ1-5	TGCGCCAGCAGTAGGACAGGGGAGAGCAATCAGCCCCAGCATTTT	CASSRTGESNQPQHF
TRBV7-6	-	-	TRBJ1-5	TGTGCCAGCAGCTGGGGAGGGACTCAGCCCCAGCATTTT	CASSWGGTQPQHF
TRBV5-1	-	-	TRBJ2-7	TGCGCCAGCAGCCCTGAATCTCTGAGAGAGCAGTACTTC	CASSPESLREQYF
TRBV28	TRBD2	-	TRBJ2-7	TGTGCCAGCAGTTTAGGAACTAGCGGGACTTACGAGCAGTACTTC	CASSLGTSGTYEQYF
TRBV5-1	TRBD2	-	TRBJ2-7	TGCGCCAGCAGCTTGCAAGGGACTAGCGGTACCTACGAGCAGTACTTC	CASSLQGTSGTYEQYF
TRBV30	-	-	TRBJ1-1	TGTGCCTGGAGTGTGGTGGCAGGGACTGGTGGGGGGGCTTTCTTT	CAWSVVAGTGGGAFF
TRBV19	TRBD1	-	TRBJ1-2	TGTGCCAGTAGTAGAGACAGGGCTGGCTACACCTTC	CASSRDRAGYTF
TRBV5-1	TRBD1	-	TRBJ2-2	TGCGCCAGCAGCTTTGGGACAGGGAGTCCCGGGGAGCTGTTTTTT	CASSFGTGSPGELFF
TRBV5-1	-	-	TRBJ2-5	TGCGCCAGCAGCTTGGTAAGCAGCGGGCAAGAGACCCAGTACTTC	CASSLVSSGQETQYF
TRBV19	-	-	TRBJ2-3	TGTGCCAGTAATTCGGGTTGGGGGCTTCTACGGGAAGATACGCAGTATTTT	CASNSGWGLLREDTQYF
TRBV5-6	-	few	TRBJ1-1	TGTGCCAGCAGCTTTAGAGGATCCCCCATGAACACTGAAGCTTTCTTT	CASSFRGSPMNTEAFF
TRBV6-5	-	-	TRBJ1-1	TGTGCCAGCAGTTTCAATCGACAGCGGAACACTGAAGCTTTCTTT	CASSFNRQRNTEAFF
TRBV5-1	-	-	TRBJ1-5	TGCGCCAGCAGCTTGGGGGACATCAACAATCAGCCCCAGCATTTT	CASSLGDINNQPQHF
TRBV6-1	-	medium-sized	TRBJ1-1	TGTGCCAGCAGTGAAGAAGGGGGGGGAGGGACTGAAGCTTTCTTT	CASSEEGGGGTEAFF
TRBV6-1	TRBD1	once	TRBJ1-2	TGTGCCAGGGAGGGACAGGGGGCGGTAGATGGCTACACCTTC	CAREGQGAVDGYTF
TRBV5-6	-	-	TRBJ1-2	TGTGCCAGCAGCTTGGAACTAAACTATGGCTACACCTTC	CASSLELNYGYTF
TRBV11-2	-	-	TRBJ2-7	TGTGCCAGCAGCTTAAGGCTGGGAACAGGGACGGCCGAGCAGTACTTC	CASSLRLGTGTAEQYF
TRBV29-1	TRBD2	-	TRBJ2-1	TGCAGCGCGTCTACTAGCGGGAGTGGGAATGAGCAGTTCTTC	CSASTSGSGNEQFF
TRBV5-1	-	few	TRBJ2-5	TGCGCCAGCAGCTCTAGACCCTCCACCGGCGAGACCCAGTACTTC	CASSSRPSTGETQYF
TRBV30	TRBD2	-	TRBJ2-7	TGTGCCTGGAGAGGACTAGCGGGAGATAACGAGCAGTACTTC	CAWRGLAGDNEQYF
TRBV9	TRBD2	-	TRBJ2-1	TGTGCCAGCAGCGTAGGCACTAGCGGGAACAATGAGCAGTTCTTC	CASSVGTSGNNEQFF
TRBV10-3	-	-	TRBJ1-1	TGTGCCACCACGGTGTCGACAGGCCTGAACACTGAAGCTTTCTTT	CATTVSTGLNTEAFF
TRBV28	TRBD1	-	TRBJ2-2	TGTGCCAGCAGTTGGACAGGGGGCCGGGAGCTGTTTTTT	CASSWTGGRELFF
TRBV5-4	-	few	TRBJ1-1	TGTGCCAGCAGCTTGGTAAGGGAGGGGAACACTGAAGCTTTCTTT	CASSLVREGNTEAFF
TRBV14	TRBD1	once	TRBJ1-2	TGTGCCAGCAGCCGGTGGGGGACAGGGGACCACTATGGCTACACCTTC	CASSRWGTGDHYGYTF
TRBV7-2	TRBD1	-	TRBJ1-5	TGTGCCAGCAGCTTAGGGGACAGGGTTAGCAATCAGCCCCAGCATTTT	CASSLGDRVSNQPQHF
TRBV27	TRBD1	-	TRBJ1-6	TGTGCCAGCAGTACAGGGGAGACCAATTCACCCCTCCACTTT	CASSTGETNSPLHF
TRBV7-8	TRBD2	-	TRBJ2-7	TGTGCCAGCAGCTTAGACCCTAGCGGGAGCTACGAGCAGTACTTC	CASSLDPSGSYEQYF
TRBV5-1	-	-	TRBJ1-1	TGCGCCAGCAGCTTGGATCCAAACACTGAAGCTTTCTTT	CASSLDPNTEAFF
TRBV27	-	-	TRBJ2-1	TGTGCCACCCAAACTAGTTCCTATGAGCAGTTCTTC	CATQTSSYEQFF
TRBV7-9	-	once	TRBJ1-2	TGTGCCAGCAGCTTAGAATCGGCCGGGGTACGTGGCTACACCTTC	CASSLESAGVRGYTF
TRBV18	TRBD2	-	TRBJ2-7	TGTGCCAGCTCGGGGGAGCGGGGGCAATCCTACGAGCAGTACTTC	CASSGERGQSYEQYF